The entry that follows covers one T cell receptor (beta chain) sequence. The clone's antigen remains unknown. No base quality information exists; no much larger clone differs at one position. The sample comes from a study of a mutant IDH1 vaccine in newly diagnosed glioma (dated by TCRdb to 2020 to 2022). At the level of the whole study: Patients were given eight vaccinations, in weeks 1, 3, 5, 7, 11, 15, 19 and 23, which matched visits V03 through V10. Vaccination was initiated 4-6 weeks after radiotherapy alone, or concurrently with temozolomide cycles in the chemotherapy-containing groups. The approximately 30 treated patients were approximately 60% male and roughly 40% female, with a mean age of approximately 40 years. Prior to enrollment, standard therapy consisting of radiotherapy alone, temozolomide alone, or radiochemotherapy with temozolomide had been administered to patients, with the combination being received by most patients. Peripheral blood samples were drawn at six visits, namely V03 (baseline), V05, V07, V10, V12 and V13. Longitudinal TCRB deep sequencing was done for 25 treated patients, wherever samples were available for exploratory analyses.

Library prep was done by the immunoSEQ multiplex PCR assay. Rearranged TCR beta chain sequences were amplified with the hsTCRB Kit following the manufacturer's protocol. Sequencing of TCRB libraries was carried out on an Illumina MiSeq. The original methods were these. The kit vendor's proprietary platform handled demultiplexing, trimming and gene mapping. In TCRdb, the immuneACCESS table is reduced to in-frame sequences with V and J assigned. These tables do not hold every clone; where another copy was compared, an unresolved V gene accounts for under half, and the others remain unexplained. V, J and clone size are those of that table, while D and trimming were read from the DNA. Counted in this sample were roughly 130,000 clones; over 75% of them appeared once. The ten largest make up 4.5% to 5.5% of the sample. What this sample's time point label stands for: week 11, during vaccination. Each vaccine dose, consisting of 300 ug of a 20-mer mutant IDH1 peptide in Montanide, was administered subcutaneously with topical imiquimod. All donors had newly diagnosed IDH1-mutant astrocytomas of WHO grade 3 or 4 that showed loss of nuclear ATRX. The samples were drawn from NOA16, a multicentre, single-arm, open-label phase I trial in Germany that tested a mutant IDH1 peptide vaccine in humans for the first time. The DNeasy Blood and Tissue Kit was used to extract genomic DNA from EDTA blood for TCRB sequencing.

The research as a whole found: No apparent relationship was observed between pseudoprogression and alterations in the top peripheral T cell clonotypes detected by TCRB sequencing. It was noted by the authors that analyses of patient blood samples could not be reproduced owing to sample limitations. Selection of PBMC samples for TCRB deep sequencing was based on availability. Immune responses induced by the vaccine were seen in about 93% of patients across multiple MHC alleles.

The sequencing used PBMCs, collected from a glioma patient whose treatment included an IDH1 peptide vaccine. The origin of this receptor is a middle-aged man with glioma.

CDR3 region: CASSDGQGAPGANVLTF. The bases are TGTGCCAGCAGTGATGGCCAGGGGGCGCCCGGGGCCAACGTCCTGACTTTC. Recombination connected TRBV2 to TRBJ2-6; TRBD1 matches 8 bases in the middle. The cysteine opens and the phenylalanine closes a CDR3 of 17 amino acids. Just CDR3 DNA is preserved here, 51 bases in frame from base 1. Germline trimming: 3 bases from V, 4 bases from J; junction bases outside gene matches: 8. CDR1 and CDR2 were assigned from the germline V gene as SNHLY and FYNNEI.